This T cell receptor beta chain stems from a study of vaccination effects on CD4 cells after COVID-19 (dated by TCRdb to the early 2020s). Some background on the complete study: In the ViraFEST assay, PBMC were stimulated with viral peptide pools, and TCR sequencing was then used to find antigen-specific CD4+ T cell clonotypes based on their expansion. After vaccination, three convalescent patients were sampled both early (day +14) and late (day +241, +227, +161 respectively). Post-vaccine samples across the study were collected a median of 72 days after the second dose, with a range of 14 to 241. Over 1.5 million PBMC per well were cultured with 9 to 10 ug/ml peptides in IMDM containing 5% human AB serum, around 9.7 IU/ml IL-2 and gentamicin. The study compared SARS-CoV-2 spike-specific CD4+ TCR repertoires before and after mRNA vaccination in COVID-19 convalescent patients and infection-naive vaccine recipients. The full study included 9 to 10 COVID-19 convalescent patients and a few SARS-CoV-2-naive healthy vaccine recipients. Cultures from other donors in the study were sequenced with the Oncomine TCR Beta short-read assay on an Illumina iSeq 100. Summary of the overall study and its limitations: The study was limited by a small number of convalescent patients and lacked early post-infection timepoints. In convalescent patients, the post-vaccine spike-reactive repertoire was composed mainly of new vaccine-induced clones that were largely distinct from infection-induced clones. Clones induced by infection and clones induced by vaccination both contracted markedly at late timepoints after vaccination, which fits with T cell responses waning over time.

According to the germline V gene, CDR1 reads SGHNT and CDR2 reads YENEEA. Including the terminal cysteine and phenylalanine, the CDR3 comprises 14 residues. Kept here is only the CDR3 DNA, which spans 42 bases and is read in frame from base 1. V and J are truncated by 1 base and 4 bases respectively, leaving an intervening sequence of 10 bases. With regard to this clone: The specificity of this receptor is unknown. One base away there is no much larger clone; base qualities are not given.

After more than 9 days of culture, CD4+ T cells were isolated with the EasySep CD4+ T cell isolation kit. PCR-confirmed SARS-CoV-2 infection had occurred in convalescent patients between March and December 2020, before the Alpha, Beta and Delta variants emerged in the United States. Each participant received two doses of an mRNA SARS-CoV-2 vaccine, either BNT162b2 or mRNA-1273. On days 3 and 7, half of the culture medium was replaced with fresh IL-2-containing medium. Unless otherwise noted, each peptide stimulation condition was cultured in triplicate wells. Using Ficoll-Paque Plus gradient centrifugation, PBMC were separated from whole blood and then either used fresh or cryopreserved at -140C. The QIAamp micro DNA kit was used to extract genomic DNA from the cultured CD4+ T cells. Library generation was performed with the immunoSEQ multiplex PCR assay. DNA from the cultured and isolated CD4+ T cells underwent TCR beta CDR3 sequencing. In the source study's methods: Non-productive TCR sequences were discarded, and reads were trimmed to the CDR3 region, with only CDR3s of 7 or more amino acids retained. The MANAFEST web app was used to identify antigen-specific clonotypes by comparing expansion in peptide wells with expansion in reference cultures. Positive clones required FDR<0.05 expansion versus reference and all other wells, odds ratio above 5, and frequency above 0.1% in two replicate wells. A clonotype was defined as cross-reactive if the clonotype was significantly expanded both in SARS-CoV-2 spike wells and in at least one common cold coronavirus spike condition. Using the stringdist R package, CDR3 similarity was measured by Levenshtein distance, and unrooted trees were constructed with ape in R 3.6.1. TCRdb re-hosts the immuneACCESS table, in-frame sequences only. Its copies lack some clones; in the studies checked, an unresolved V gene accounts for under half of them, and the cause for the rest is not known. V and J calls and clone size are those listed in that table; D and trimming were worked out from the DNA. Recorded for this sample are 40,000 to 45,000 clones; approximately 82% of them occurred a single time. The biggest ten clones account for around 3.3% of the sample.

This receptor was taken from a human donor who had a prior SARS-CoV-2 infection. Source: CD4+ T cells from PBMCs cultured without peptide, taken after COVID-19 vaccination. The V gene is TRBV11-3 and the J gene is TRBJ1-1; the D segment could be TRBD1, given 5 matching bases. The DNA sequence reads TGTGCCAGCAGCTTAGTCGGGGACTCCACTGAAGCTTTCTTT. Translated, this gives CASSLVGDSTEAFF. With all but the CDR3 taken from the reference TRBV11-3 and TRBJ1-1 genes, the full variable domain is: EAGVVQSPRYKIIEKKQPVAFWCNPISGHNTLYWYLQNLGQGPELLIRYENEEAVDDSQLPKDRFSAERLKGVDSTLKIQPAELGDSAVYLCASSLVGDSTEAFFGQGTRLTVV.